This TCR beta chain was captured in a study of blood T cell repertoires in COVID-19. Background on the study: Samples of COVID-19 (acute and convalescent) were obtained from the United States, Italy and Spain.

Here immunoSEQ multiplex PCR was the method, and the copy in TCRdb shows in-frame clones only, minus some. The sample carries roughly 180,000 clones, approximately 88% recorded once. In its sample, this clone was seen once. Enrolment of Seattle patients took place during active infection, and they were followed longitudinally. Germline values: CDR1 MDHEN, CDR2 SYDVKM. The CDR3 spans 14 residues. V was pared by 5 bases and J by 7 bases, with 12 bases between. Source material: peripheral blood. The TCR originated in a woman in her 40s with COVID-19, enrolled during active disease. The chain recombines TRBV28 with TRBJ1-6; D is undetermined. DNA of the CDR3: TGTGCCAGCAGTCTTGTAAGGGAGAATTCACCCCTCCACTTT. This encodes CASSLVRENSPLHF.